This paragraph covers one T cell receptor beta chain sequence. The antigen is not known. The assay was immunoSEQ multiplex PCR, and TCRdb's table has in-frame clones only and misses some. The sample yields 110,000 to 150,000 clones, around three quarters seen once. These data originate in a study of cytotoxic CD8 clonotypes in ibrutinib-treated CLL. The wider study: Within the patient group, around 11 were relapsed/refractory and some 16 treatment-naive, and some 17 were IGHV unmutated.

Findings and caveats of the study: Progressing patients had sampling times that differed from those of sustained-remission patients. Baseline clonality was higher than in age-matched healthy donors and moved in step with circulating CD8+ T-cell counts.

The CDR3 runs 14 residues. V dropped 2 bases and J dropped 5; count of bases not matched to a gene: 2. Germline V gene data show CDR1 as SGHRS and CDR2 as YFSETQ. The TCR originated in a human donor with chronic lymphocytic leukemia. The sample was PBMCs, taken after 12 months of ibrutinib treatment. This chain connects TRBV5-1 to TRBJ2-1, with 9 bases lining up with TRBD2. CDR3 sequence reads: CASSFSGSNNEQFF. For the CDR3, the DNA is TGCGCCAGCAGCTTTAGCGGGAGCAACAATGAGCAGTTCTTC.